Here is one TCR beta chain with its context. Its antigen is not known. This may be a read error: a much more frequent sequence differs by one nucleotide. Unfractionated whole blood was the source from which total RNA was extracted. These data come from a study of human T cells and chemical hapten exposure. Study-wide results and caveats: Sensitizing to DPC left TCRs with a frequency above 1 in 1000 unaltered.

The library gave individual cDNA molecules unique molecular identifiers. Via MiXCR, TCRdb re-called the reads, giving one row per CDR3 protein. The table includes 95,000 to 150,000 distinct CDR3 sequences, 8% to 9.5% detected once. The CDR3 sequence is 11 residues long. Trimming removed 5 bases from V and 9 bases from J, with 13 bases in between. The V gene's germline CDR1 is DFQATT and CDR2 SNEGSKA (reference sequence). The receptor's source is a human donor in good health. Some clones in this sample may be carry-over from other donors' samples. The material sequenced was whole blood. This chain links TRBV20-1 with TRBJ1-2; possibly TRBD1 for D (5 bases). The CDR3 here is CSAGNPGRYTF. CDR3 DNA sequence: TGCAGTGCTGGGAATCCGGGACGCTACACCTTC.